This T cell receptor beta chain came from a study of T-cell reconstitution after alpha-beta-depleted transplantation in children. General observations from the study: Several hundred rapidly expanded clones from non-depleted graft cells reportedly supplied alpha-beta T cells about two months post-transplant. When one year had passed after transplant, most T-cell counts and diversity came from newly produced T cells. There were some patients whose high TCRbeta diversity at day 60 came from surviving recipient T cells and thymic progenitors.

This clonotype was counted ten times or more. Its antigen is not known. The TCRbeta library incorporated unique molecular identifiers. MiXCR, applied by TCRdb to the PCR reads, yields one record per CDR3 protein. This sample carries 200,000 to 250,000 distinct CDR3 sequences, roughly 10% of them seen once, and the ten largest clones take under 30%. Germline CDR1 ENHRY, CDR2 SYGVKD. Trimming took off 0 bases at V and 5 bases at J, with 16 bases between the two ends. The length of the CDR3 is 16 residues. This sequence joins TRBV10-3 and TRBJ1-2; possibly TRBD1 for D (5 bases). The material sequenced was PBMCs, taken before TCRalphabeta/CD19-depleted stem cell transplant. This TCR was sampled from a child less than two years old with acute myeloid leukemia, due to receive a stem cell transplant. This CDR3 reads CAISESQAGGIYGYTF. Written as DNA, the CDR3 is TGTGCCATCAGTGAGTCACAGGCCGGGGGAATATATGGCTACACCTTC.